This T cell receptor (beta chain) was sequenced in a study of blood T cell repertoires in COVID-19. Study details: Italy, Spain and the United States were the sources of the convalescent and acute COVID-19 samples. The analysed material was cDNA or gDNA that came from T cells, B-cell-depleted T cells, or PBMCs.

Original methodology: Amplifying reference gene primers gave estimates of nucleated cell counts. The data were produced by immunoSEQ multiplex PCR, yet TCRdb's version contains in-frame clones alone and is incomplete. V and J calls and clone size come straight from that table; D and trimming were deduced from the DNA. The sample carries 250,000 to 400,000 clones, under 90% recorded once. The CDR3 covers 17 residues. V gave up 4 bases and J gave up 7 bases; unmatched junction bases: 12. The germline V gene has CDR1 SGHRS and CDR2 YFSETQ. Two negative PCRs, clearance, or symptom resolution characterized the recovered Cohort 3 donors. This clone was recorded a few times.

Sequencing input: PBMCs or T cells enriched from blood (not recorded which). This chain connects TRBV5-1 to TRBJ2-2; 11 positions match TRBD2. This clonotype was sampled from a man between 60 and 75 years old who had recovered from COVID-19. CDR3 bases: TGCGCCAGCAGCGGCCGGTCGCTAGCGGGAGGTGTCGGGGAGCTGTTTTTT. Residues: CASSGRSLAGGVGELFF.